A selection of T cell receptor beta chains follows, all from one sample in a study of T cells in Graves' hyperthyroidism and ophthalmopathy. TCRdb re-called the multiplex PCR reads with MiXCR, one entry per CDR3 protein. The sample lists about 290,000 distinct CDR3 sequences, roughly 13% occurring once. Input material: blood. The source of these receptors is a woman aged 35 to 49 with Graves' hyperthyroidism. Each CDR3 is given with its conserved first and last residue. The order of the fields is J gene, clone size, D gene, V gene, CDR3 protein, CDR3 DNA. A D gene is named only where the DNA matches it firmly. Clone size is not always given. Where it is, it says once, few, many or a class for expanded clones.

J gene: TRBJ2-2; clone size: few; D gene: .; V gene: TRBV10-3; CDR3 protein: CAITGAENTGELFF; CDR3 DNA: TGTGCCATCACGGGGGCGGAAAACACCGGGGAGCTGTTTTTT
J gene: TRBJ1-1; clone size: few; D gene: TRBD1; V gene: TRBV12-3/TRBV12-4; CDR3 protein: CASSKPGQGFTEAFF; CDR3 DNA: TGTGCCAGCAGCAAACCCGGACAGGGATTCACTGAAGCTTTCTTT
J gene: TRBJ2-3; clone size: many; D gene: TRBD1; V gene: TRBV5-1; CDR3 protein: CASSPGTEGDTQYF; CDR3 DNA: TGCGCCAGCAGCCCCGGGACAGAAGGAGATACGCAGTATTTT
J gene: TRBJ2-3; clone size: few; D gene: TRBD1; V gene: TRBV7-9; CDR3 protein: CASSYYRGVEDTQYF; CDR3 DNA: TGTGCCAGCAGCTACTACAGGGGGGTCGAGGATACGCAGTATTTT
J gene: TRBJ2-5; clone size: many; D gene: TRBD2; V gene: TRBV20-1; CDR3 protein: CSASIRAGEAQYF; CDR3 DNA: TGCAGTGCTAGTATTCGGGCGGGAGAGGCCCAGTACTTC
J gene: TRBJ2-7; clone size: .; D gene: .; V gene: TRBV7-6; CDR3 protein: CASSLAGTEQYF; CDR3 DNA: TGTGCCAGCAGCTTAGCGGGGACCGAGCAGTACTTC
J gene: TRBJ2-7; clone size: many; D gene: .; V gene: TRBV28; CDR3 protein: CASTTGLASEQYF; CDR3 DNA: TGTGCCAGCACTACGGGACTCGCCAGCGAGCAGTACTTC
J gene: TRBJ1-2; clone size: many; D gene: TRBD1; V gene: TRBV2; CDR3 protein: CASSEGGQGIGYTF; CDR3 DNA: TGTGCCAGCAGTGAAGGGGGACAGGGGATTGGCTACACCTTC
J gene: TRBJ1-2; clone size: .; D gene: TRBD1; V gene: TRBV6-5; CDR3 protein: CASSYPTGDMDYGYTF; CDR3 DNA: TGTGCCAGCAGTTACCCGACAGGGGATATGGACTATGGCTACACCTTC
J gene: TRBJ2-3; clone size: .; D gene: TRBD1; V gene: TRBV6-5; CDR3 protein: CASRYTGAASTDTQYF; CDR3 DNA: TGTGCCAGCAGATATACAGGGGCAGCTAGCACAGATACGCAGTATTTT
J gene: TRBJ1-2; clone size: .; D gene: TRBD1; V gene: TRBV2; CDR3 protein: CASSDLPGQGHYGYTF; CDR3 DNA: TGTGCCAGCAGTGACCTCCCGGGACAGGGCCACTATGGCTACACCTTC
J gene: TRBJ2-6; clone size: .; D gene: .; V gene: TRBV12-3/TRBV12-4; CDR3 protein: CASSLAPGSGANVLTF; CDR3 DNA: TGTGCCAGCAGCCTTGCTCCAGGCTCTGGGGCCAACGTCCTGACTTTC
J gene: TRBJ2-3; clone size: .; D gene: .; V gene: TRBV20-1; CDR3 protein: CSAIGDKSTDTQYF; CDR3 DNA: TGCAGTGCTATAGGGGACAAGAGCACAGATACGCAGTATTTT
J gene: TRBJ2-1; clone size: .; D gene: TRBD2; V gene: TRBV12-3/TRBV12-4; CDR3 protein: CASSSGLAGPDEQFF; CDR3 DNA: TGTGCCAGCAGTTCCGGACTAGCGGGACCAGATGAGCAGTTCTTC
J gene: TRBJ1-2; clone size: once; D gene: TRBD1; V gene: TRBV19; CDR3 protein: CASRGQAVEGYTF; CDR3 DNA: TGTGCCAGTAGGGGACAGGCAGTGGAAGGCTACACCTTC
J gene: TRBJ1-6; clone size: few; D gene: TRBD1; V gene: TRBV20-1; CDR3 protein: CSGTGRSPLHF; CDR3 DNA: TGCAGTGGGACAGGGCGATCACCCCTCCACTTT
J gene: TRBJ2-3; clone size: many; D gene: TRBD2; V gene: TRBV12-5; CDR3 protein: CASGLTWGTSVPDTQYF; CDR3 DNA: TGTGCTAGTGGTTTGACTTGGGGGACTAGCGTCCCAGATACGCAGTATTTT
J gene: TRBJ1-1; clone size: many; D gene: .; V gene: TRBV6-1; CDR3 protein: CASSVGTGLNTEAFF; CDR3 DNA: TGTGCCAGCAGTGTCGGGACCGGACTGAACACTGAAGCTTTCTTT
J gene: TRBJ1-2; clone size: many; D gene: TRBD1; V gene: TRBV28; CDR3 protein: CASSFGQGRDRAYGYTF; CDR3 DNA: TGTGCCAGCAGTTTCGGACAGGGGAGAGATCGGGCCTATGGCTACACCTTC
J gene: TRBJ2-1; clone size: many; D gene: TRBD1; V gene: TRBV27; CDR3 protein: CASSDGTGLYNEQFF; CDR3 DNA: TGTGCCAGCAGCGACGGGACAGGGTTATACAATGAGCAGTTCTTC
J gene: TRBJ2-7; clone size: few; D gene: TRBD2; V gene: TRBV3-1; CDR3 protein: CASSSSGLAAYPYEQYF; CDR3 DNA: TGTGCCAGCAGCTCTTCTGGACTAGCGGCATACCCCTACGAGCAGTACTTC
J gene: TRBJ1-1; clone size: many; D gene: .; V gene: TRBV6-2/TRBV6-3; CDR3 protein: CASSYRSVSTEAFF; CDR3 DNA: TGTGCCAGCAGTTATAGGTCCGTTAGCACTGAAGCTTTCTTT
J gene: TRBJ1-3; clone size: .; D gene: .; V gene: TRBV19; CDR3 protein: CASSISATSSGNTIYF; CDR3 DNA: TGTGCCAGTAGCATCTCAGCCACGAGCTCTGGAAACACCATATATTTT
J gene: TRBJ1-5; clone size: many; D gene: .; V gene: TRBV28; CDR3 protein: CASSFDRFSNQPQHF; CDR3 DNA: TGTGCCAGCAGTTTTGACAGGTTTAGCAATCAGCCCCAGCATTTT
J gene: TRBJ2-1; clone size: .; D gene: .; V gene: TRBV2; CDR3 protein: CAGNERGNEQFF; CDR3 DNA: TGTGCAGGCAACGAACGCGGCAATGAGCAGTTCTTC